The clone carrying this T cell receptor beta chain was detected a few times. Its antigen is not identified. The record originates from a study of beta chain features in type 1 diabetes. Across the whole study: In age, gender and cell yields, patients were similar to healthy donors.

The single heparinised draw taken from each donor contained roughly 100 mL of blood on average. Study observations and caveats: PCR might show a preference for shorter templates, equally across patients and controls. TCRB repertoires of naive, central memory and Treg cells appeared more similar among patients than among healthy donors. Type 1 diabetes patients had TCRB CDR3s that were shorter (moderately but significantly so) in all four CD4+ subsets.

There are 14 residues in the CDR3. The V and J ends lost 3 bases and 4 bases respectively, with 10 bases between them. CDR1 SGHTA and CDR2 FQGNSA come from the germline V gene. What was sequenced were expressed TCRB transcripts, since all of the isolated RNA had been reverse transcribed. Here immunoSEQ multiplex PCR was the method, and the copy in TCRdb shows in-frame clones only, minus some. The sample carries 300,000 to 400,000 clones, over 7% recorded once. The sequenced sample consisted of central memory CD4+ T cells from blood. The V and J genes are TRBV7-2 and TRBJ2-1; D gene ambiguous. This receptor was identified in a man aged 25-45 years with type 1 diabetes. CDR3 in amino acids: CASSFGIRYNEQFF. The CDR3 DNA sequence: TGTGCCAGCAGCTTTGGTATTCGGTACAATGAGCAGTTCTTC.